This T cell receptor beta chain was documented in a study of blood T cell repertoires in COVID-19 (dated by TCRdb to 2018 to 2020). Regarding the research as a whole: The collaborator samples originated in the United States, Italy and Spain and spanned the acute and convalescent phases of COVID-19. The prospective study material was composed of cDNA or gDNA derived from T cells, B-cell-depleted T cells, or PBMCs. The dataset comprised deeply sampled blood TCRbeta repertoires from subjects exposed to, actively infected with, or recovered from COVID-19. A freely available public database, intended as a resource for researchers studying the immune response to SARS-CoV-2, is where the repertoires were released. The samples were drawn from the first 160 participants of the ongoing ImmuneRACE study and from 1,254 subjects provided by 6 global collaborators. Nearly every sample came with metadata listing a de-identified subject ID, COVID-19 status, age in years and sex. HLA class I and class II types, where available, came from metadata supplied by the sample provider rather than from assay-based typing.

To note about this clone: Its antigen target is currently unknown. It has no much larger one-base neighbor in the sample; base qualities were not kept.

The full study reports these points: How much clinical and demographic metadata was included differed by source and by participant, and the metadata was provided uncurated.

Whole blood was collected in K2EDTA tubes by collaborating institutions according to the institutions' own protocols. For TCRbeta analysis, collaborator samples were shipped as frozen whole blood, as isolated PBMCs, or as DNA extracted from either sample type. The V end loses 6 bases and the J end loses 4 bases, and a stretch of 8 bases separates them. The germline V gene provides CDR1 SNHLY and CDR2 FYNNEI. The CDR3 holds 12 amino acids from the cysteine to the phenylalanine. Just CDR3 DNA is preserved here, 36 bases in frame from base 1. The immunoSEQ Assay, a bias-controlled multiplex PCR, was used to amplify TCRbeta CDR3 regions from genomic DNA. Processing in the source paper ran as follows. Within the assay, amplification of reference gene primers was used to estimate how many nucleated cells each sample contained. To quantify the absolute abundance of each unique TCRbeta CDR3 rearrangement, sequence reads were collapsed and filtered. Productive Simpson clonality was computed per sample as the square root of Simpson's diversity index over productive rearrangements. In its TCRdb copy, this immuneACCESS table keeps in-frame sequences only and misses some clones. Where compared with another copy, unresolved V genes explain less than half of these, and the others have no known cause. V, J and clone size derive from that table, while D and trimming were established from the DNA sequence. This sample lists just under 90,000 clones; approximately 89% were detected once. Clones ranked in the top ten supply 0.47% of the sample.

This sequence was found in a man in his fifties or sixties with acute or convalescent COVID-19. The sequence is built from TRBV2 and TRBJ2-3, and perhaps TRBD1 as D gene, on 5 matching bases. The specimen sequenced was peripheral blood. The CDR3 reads CASSIGADTQYF. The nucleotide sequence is TGTGCCAGCAGCATAGGGGCAGATACGCAGTATTTT.